This is a list of T cell receptor beta chains from one sample in a study of identical twins. Each CDR3 protein gets one entry after TCRdb re-called the 5' RACE reads with MiXCR. The sample contains approximately 700,000 distinct CDR3 sequences, over 15% of which appear only once. The sample also formed part of further work on T cells expressing NK-cell markers.

The specimen was PBMCs. The receptors come from a woman in her late teens or twenties in good health. CDR3s include the opening cysteine and the closing phenylalanine or tryptophan. A D gene is named only where the DNA matches it firmly. Clone size, where shown, is once, few, many, or a class for clones that have expanded.

j_gene: TRBJ2-7
len: 13
d_gene: NA
v_gene: TRBV12-3/TRBV12-4
abundance: NA
CDR3aa: CASRSSTGNEQYF
CDR3nt: TGTGCCAGCAGGTCCTCTACAGGGAACGAGCAGTACTTC

j_gene: TRBJ1-2
len: 17
d_gene: NA
v_gene: TRBV27
abundance: NA
CDR3aa: CASRFRGAQREDYGYTF
CDR3nt: TGTGCCAGCAGATTCCGGGGGGCGCAGCGTGAGGACTATGGCTACACCTTC

j_gene: TRBJ2-7
len: 14
d_gene: NA
v_gene: TRBV12-3/TRBV12-4
abundance: NA
CDR3aa: CASMESPGSYEQYF
CDR3nt: TGTGCCAGCATGGAAAGCCCGGGTTCCTACGAGCAGTACTTC

j_gene: TRBJ2-5
len: 15
d_gene: NA
v_gene: TRBV6-2/TRBV6-3
abundance: few
CDR3aa: CASKIRGFLQETQYF
CDR3nt: TGTGCCAGCAAGATCCGGGGGTTCTTACAAGAGACCCAGTACTTC

j_gene: TRBJ1-5
len: 14
d_gene: TRBD1
v_gene: TRBV18
abundance: few
CDR3aa: CASSKDRGDQPQHF
CDR3nt: TGTGCCAGCTCAAAGGACAGGGGAGATCAGCCCCAGCATTTT

j_gene: TRBJ2-7
len: 16
d_gene: NA
v_gene: TRBV14
abundance: NA
CDR3aa: CASSPWAGEKAYEQYF
CDR3nt: TGTGCCAGCAGCCCTTGGGCCGGGGAAAAAGCGTACGAGCAGTACTTC

j_gene: TRBJ2-1
len: 14
d_gene: TRBD2
v_gene: TRBV20-1
abundance: few
CDR3aa: CSVSEAGKSYEQFF
CDR3nt: TGCAGTGTATCAGAAGCGGGGAAGTCCTATGAGCAGTTCTTC

j_gene: TRBJ1-2
len: 14
d_gene: TRBD1
v_gene: TRBV20-1
abundance: NA
CDR3aa: CSATIGTGNDGYTF
CDR3nt: TGCAGTGCTACGATAGGGACAGGGAACGATGGCTACACCTTC

j_gene: TRBJ2-7
len: 15
d_gene: NA
v_gene: TRBV3-1
abundance: NA
CDR3aa: CASSWGGTSSYEQYF
CDR3nt: TGTGCCAGCAGCTGGGGCGGGACATCCTCCTACGAGCAGTACTTC

j_gene: TRBJ2-7
len: 16
d_gene: NA
v_gene: TRBV6-1
abundance: NA
CDR3aa: CASSTPRIGGPYEQYF
CDR3nt: TGTGCCAGCAGCACACCTCGCATAGGGGGGCCCTACGAGCAGTACTTC

j_gene: TRBJ2-1
len: 14
d_gene: NA
v_gene: TRBV7-2
abundance: NA
CDR3aa: CASSAGGQGLKQFF
CDR3nt: TGTGCCAGCAGCGCCGGAGGACAGGGACTAAAGCAGTTCTTC

j_gene: TRBJ2-3
len: 13
d_gene: NA
v_gene: TRBV10-2
abundance: few
CDR3aa: CASTLSRTDTQYF
CDR3nt: TGCGCCAGCACCTTGAGTCGCACAGATACGCAGTATTTT

j_gene: TRBJ2-1
len: 18
d_gene: TRBD1
v_gene: TRBV27
abundance: few
CDR3aa: CASSLSRRVHRGNYEQFF
CDR3nt: TGTGCCAGCAGTTTATCGCGGCGGGTTCACAGGGGGAATTATGAGCAGTTCTTC

j_gene: TRBJ1-6
len: 12
d_gene: NA
v_gene: TRBV6-6
abundance: NA
CDR3aa: CASNGGDSPLHF
CDR3nt: TGTGCCAGCAACGGTGGCGATTCACCCCTCCACTTT

j_gene: TRBJ2-2
len: 14
d_gene: TRBD1
v_gene: TRBV9
abundance: NA
CDR3aa: CASSAQGSTGELFF
CDR3nt: TGTGCCAGCAGCGCACAGGGGAGCACCGGGGAGCTGTTTTTT

j_gene: TRBJ2-1
len: 13
d_gene: NA
v_gene: TRBV4-3
abundance: few
CDR3aa: CASSQGSGNEQFF
CDR3nt: TGCGCCAGCAGCCAAGGCAGCGGCAATGAGCAGTTCTTC

j_gene: TRBJ2-2
len: 16
d_gene: TRBD1
v_gene: TRBV5-1
abundance: NA
CDR3aa: CASSPRTGRNTGELFF
CDR3nt: TGCGCCAGCAGCCCGAGGACAGGGCGTAACACCGGGGAGCTGTTTTTT

j_gene: TRBJ2-7
len: 15
d_gene: NA
v_gene: TRBV5-6
abundance: few
CDR3aa: CASSLEQVGSYEQYF
CDR3nt: TGTGCCAGCAGCTTGGAACAGGTGGGCTCCTACGAGCAGTACTTC

j_gene: TRBJ2-1
len: 15
d_gene: TRBD2
v_gene: TRBV20-1
abundance: NA
CDR3aa: CSAQLAGGPKGEQFF
CDR3nt: TGCAGTGCCCAACTAGCGGGAGGGCCGAAGGGTGAGCAGTTCTTC

j_gene: TRBJ1-6
len: 15
d_gene: NA
v_gene: TRBV7-2
abundance: many
CDR3aa: CASSREPDSNSPLHF
CDR3nt: TGTGCCAGCAGCCGAGAACCGGACAGTAACTCACCCCTCCACTTT

j_gene: TRBJ1-1
len: 15
d_gene: NA
v_gene: TRBV9
abundance: many
CDR3aa: CASSPLGSADTEAFF
CDR3nt: TGTGCCAGCAGCCCTTTAGGGTCAGCGGACACTGAAGCTTTCTTT

j_gene: TRBJ2-3
len: 13
d_gene: NA
v_gene: TRBV7-2
abundance: NA
CDR3aa: CASSSGNTDTQYF
CDR3nt: TGTGCCAGCAGCTCCGGGAACACAGATACGCAGTATTTT

j_gene: TRBJ1-5
len: 14
d_gene: NA
v_gene: TRBV15
abundance: NA
CDR3aa: CATSRVAQGNLKHF
CDR3nt: NA

j_gene: TRBJ2-3
len: 15
d_gene: NA
v_gene: TRBV29-1
abundance: few
CDR3aa: CSVDGVRTPTDTQYF
CDR3nt: TGCAGCGTTGATGGGGTGAGGACCCCCACAGATACGCAGTATTTT

j_gene: TRBJ2-7
len: 12
d_gene: TRBD1
v_gene: TRBV5-1
abundance: many
CDR3aa: CASSYRGNEQYF
CDR3nt: TGCGCCAGCAGCTACAGGGGAAACGAGCAGTACTTC

j_gene: TRBJ1-1
len: 13
d_gene: NA
v_gene: TRBV20-1
abundance: few
CDR3aa: CSLATVVGTEAFF
CDR3nt: TGCAGTCTTGCGACGGTTGTAGGAACTGAAGCTTTCTTT

j_gene: TRBJ1-2
len: 13
d_gene: TRBD1
v_gene: TRBV6-1
abundance: few
CDR3aa: CASIGQGARGYTF
CDR3nt: TGTGCCAGCATTGGACAGGGGGCGCGGGGCTACACCTTC

j_gene: TRBJ1-1
len: 15
d_gene: NA
v_gene: TRBV27
abundance: NA
CDR3aa: CASSPSPRVGTEAFF
CDR3nt: TGTGCCAGCAGCCCATCCCCCAGGGTTGGCACTGAAGCTTTCTTT

j_gene: TRBJ2-3
len: 16
d_gene: TRBD2
v_gene: TRBV11-2
abundance: NA
CDR3aa: CASSLVAGGPGDTQYF
CDR3nt: TGTGCCAGCAGCTTAGTAGCGGGAGGGCCGGGAGATACGCAGTATTTT

j_gene: TRBJ1-3
len: 13
d_gene: NA
v_gene: TRBV20-1
abundance: many
CDR3aa: CSARGLSGNTIYF
CDR3nt: TGCAGTGCTAGAGGGCTCTCTGGAAACACCATATATTTT

j_gene: TRBJ1-2
len: 14
d_gene: NA
v_gene: TRBV10-3
abundance: NA
CDR3aa: CAISEKFRRVAYTF
CDR3nt: TGTGCCATCAGTGAGAAATTTCGACGCGTAGCCTACACCTTC

j_gene: TRBJ2-1
len: 17
d_gene: NA
v_gene: TRBV4-3
abundance: NA
CDR3aa: CASSQDVIAASYNEQFF
CDR3nt: TGCGCCAGCAGCCAAGATGTAATAGCGGCTAGCTACAATGAGCAGTTCTTC

j_gene: TRBJ1-6
len: 19
d_gene: NA
v_gene: TRBV10-1
abundance: NA
CDR3aa: CATEPGSSRRAQYNSPLHF
CDR3nt: TGCGCCACCGAACCGGGAAGCTCCCGCCGCGCCCAATATAATTCACCCCTCCACTTT

j_gene: TRBJ1-1
len: 15
d_gene: NA
v_gene: TRBV9
abundance: few
CDR3aa: CASSVEGQGTTEAFF
CDR3nt: TGTGCCAGCAGCGTAGAGGGGCAGGGGACCACTGAAGCTTTCTTT

j_gene: TRBJ2-7
len: 17
d_gene: NA
v_gene: TRBV5-1
abundance: few
CDR3aa: CASSLEPLTESSYEQYF
CDR3nt: TGCGCCAGCAGCTTGGAGCCTTTGACGGAGAGCTCCTACGAGCAGTACTTC

j_gene: TRBJ2-2
len: 14
d_gene: NA
v_gene: TRBV5-1
abundance: NA
CDR3aa: CASSSRVYTGELFF
CDR3nt: TGCGCCAGCAGCTCAAGGGTCTACACCGGGGAGCTGTTTTTT

j_gene: TRBJ2-7
len: 14
d_gene: NA
v_gene: TRBV12-3/TRBV12-4
abundance: few
CDR3aa: CASSLIYRPYEQYF
CDR3nt: TGTGCCAGCAGTTTAATTTACCGACCATACGAGCAGTACTTC

j_gene: TRBJ2-1
len: 15
d_gene: TRBD2
v_gene: TRBV2
abundance: few
CDR3aa: CASSELAGTSDEQFF
CDR3nt: TGTGCCAGCAGTGAACTAGCGGGGACCTCTGATGAGCAGTTCTTC

j_gene: TRBJ1-5
len: 15
d_gene: NA
v_gene: TRBV6-5
abundance: many
CDR3aa: CASSLKGLGNQPQHF
CDR3nt: TGTGCCAGCAGTTTGAAGGGGTTAGGCAATCAGCCCCAGCATTTT

j_gene: TRBJ2-7
len: 14
d_gene: NA
v_gene: TRBV5-1
abundance: NA
CDR3aa: CASSLHRGGDEQYF
CDR3nt: TGCGCCAGCAGCTTACACAGGGGAGGGGACGAGCAGTACTTC

j_gene: TRBJ2-1
len: 13
d_gene: NA
v_gene: TRBV27
abundance: NA
CDR3aa: CASSFAFNNEQFF
CDR3nt: TGTGCCAGCAGTTTTGCCTTTAACAATGAGCAGTTCTTC

j_gene: TRBJ2-1
len: 13
d_gene: NA
v_gene: TRBV12-3/TRBV12-4
abundance: NA
CDR3aa: CASRDIDWDEQFF
CDR3nt: TGTGCCAGCAGGGACATTGACTGGGATGAGCAGTTCTTC

j_gene: TRBJ2-7
len: 13
d_gene: NA
v_gene: TRBV12-3/TRBV12-4
abundance: NA
CDR3aa: CASSDLGVYEQYF
CDR3nt: TGTGCCAGCAGTGATCTTGGGGTCTACGAGCAGTACTTC

j_gene: TRBJ2-3
len: 14
d_gene: TRBD1
v_gene: TRBV6-2/TRBV6-3
abundance: NA
CDR3aa: CASSGQGPTDTLYF
CDR3nt: TGTGCCAGCAGTGGACAGGGACCCACAGATACGCTGTATTTT

j_gene: TRBJ2-2
len: 15
d_gene: NA
v_gene: TRBV7-9
abundance: few
CDR3aa: CASSLSSANTGELFF
CDR3nt: TGTGCCAGCAGCTTATCCTCTGCGAACACCGGGGAGCTGTTTTTT

j_gene: TRBJ1-2
len: 14
d_gene: NA
v_gene: TRBV5-1
abundance: once
CDR3aa: CASSLDRHNYGYTF
CDR3nt: TGCGCCAGCAGCTTGGACAGGCATAACTATGGCTACACCTTC

j_gene: TRBJ2-1
len: 14
d_gene: NA
v_gene: TRBV4-3
abundance: NA
CDR3aa: CASSQDFQDNEQFF
CDR3nt: TGCGCCAGCAGCCAGGACTTCCAGGACAATGAGCAGTTCTTC

j_gene: TRBJ2-2
len: 17
d_gene: TRBD2
v_gene: TRBV6-5
abundance: many
CDR3aa: CASSSGLASVNTGELFF
CDR3nt: TGTGCCAGCAGTTCGGGACTAGCTAGCGTTAACACCGGGGAGCTGTTTTTT

j_gene: TRBJ2-7
len: 15
d_gene: TRBD1
v_gene: TRBV5-1
abundance: NA
CDR3aa: CASSPGDRGSDEQYF
CDR3nt: TGCGCCAGCAGCCCCGGGGACAGGGGTAGCGACGAGCAGTACTTC

j_gene: TRBJ1-4
len: 13
d_gene: NA
v_gene: TRBV7-9
abundance: NA
CDR3aa: CASSLAISRKLFF
CDR3nt: TGTGCCAGCAGCTTAGCCATCTCCCGAAAACTGTTTTTT

j_gene: TRBJ1-1
len: 16
d_gene: NA
v_gene: TRBV15
abundance: NA
CDR3aa: CATSRDLGERDTEAFF
CDR3nt: TGTGCCACCAGCAGAGATCTAGGGGAACGGGACACTGAAGCTTTCTTT

j_gene: TRBJ2-1
len: 16
d_gene: NA
v_gene: TRBV7-9
abundance: few
CDR3aa: CASSSTTSSSYNEQFF
CDR3nt: TGTGCCAGCAGCTCAACGACTTCTAGCTCCTACAATGAGCAGTTCTTC

j_gene: TRBJ2-7
len: 14
d_gene: NA
v_gene: TRBV7-9
abundance: many
CDR3aa: CASSPRTGPYEQYF
CDR3nt: TGTGCCAGCAGCCCCCGGACTGGCCCCTACGAGCAGTACTTC

j_gene: TRBJ2-1
len: 13
d_gene: NA
v_gene: TRBV7-2
abundance: NA
CDR3aa: CASSSLPAYEQFF
CDR3nt: TGTGCCAGCAGCTCCTTACCTGCCTATGAGCAGTTCTTC

j_gene: TRBJ1-1
len: 13
d_gene: NA
v_gene: TRBV20-1
abundance: few
CDR3aa: CSAVSPGHTEAFF
CDR3nt: TGCAGTGCTGTGAGTCCGGGACACACTGAAGCTTTCTTT

j_gene: TRBJ2-5
len: 13
d_gene: NA
v_gene: TRBV7-9
abundance: NA
CDR3aa: CASSFAGSETQYF
CDR3nt: TGTGCCAGCAGCTTCGCAGGGTCGGAGACCCAGTACTTC

j_gene: TRBJ2-4
len: 17
d_gene: TRBD1
v_gene: TRBV18
abundance: few
CDR3aa: CASSSLDRSLAKNIQYF
CDR3nt: TGTGCCAGCTCATCCTTGGACAGGTCGCTAGCCAAAAACATTCAGTACTTC

j_gene: TRBJ2-1
len: 14
d_gene: TRBD1
v_gene: TRBV27
abundance: few
CDR3aa: CATSPGTGGNDQFF
CDR3nt: TGTGCCACCTCACCCGGGACAGGGGGTAACGACCAGTTCTTC

j_gene: TRBJ2-3
len: 15
d_gene: NA
v_gene: TRBV29-1
abundance: NA
CDR3aa: CSVARGLLGTDTQYF
CDR3nt: TGCAGCGTTGCAAGGGGTTTGTTGGGCACAGATACGCAGTATTTT

j_gene: TRBJ2-3
len: 15
d_gene: TRBD1
v_gene: TRBV6-1
abundance: many
CDR3aa: CASRPGQGRGDTQYF
CDR3nt: TGTGCCAGCAGACCAGGACAGGGAAGGGGAGATACGCAGTATTTT